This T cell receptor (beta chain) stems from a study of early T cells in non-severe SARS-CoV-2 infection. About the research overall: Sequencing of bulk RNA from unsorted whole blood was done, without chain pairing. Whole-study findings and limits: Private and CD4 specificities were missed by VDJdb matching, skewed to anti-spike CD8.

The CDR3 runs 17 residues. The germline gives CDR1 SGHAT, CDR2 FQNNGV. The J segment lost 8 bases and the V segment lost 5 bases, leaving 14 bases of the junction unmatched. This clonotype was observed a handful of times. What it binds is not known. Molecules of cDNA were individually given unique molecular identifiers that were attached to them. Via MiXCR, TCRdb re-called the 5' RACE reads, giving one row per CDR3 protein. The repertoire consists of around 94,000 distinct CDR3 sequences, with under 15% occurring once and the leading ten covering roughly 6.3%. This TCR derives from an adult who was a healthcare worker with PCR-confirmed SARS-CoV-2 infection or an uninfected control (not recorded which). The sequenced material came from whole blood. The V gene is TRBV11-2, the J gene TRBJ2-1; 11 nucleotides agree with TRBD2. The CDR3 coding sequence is TGTGCCAGCAGCCCTCCGCCTCTAGCGGGAGGACGGGATGAGCAGTTCTTC. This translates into CASSPPPLAGGRDEQFF. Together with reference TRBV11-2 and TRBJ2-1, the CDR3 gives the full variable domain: EAGVAQSPRYKIIEKRQSVAFWCNPISGHATLYWYQQILGQGPKLLIQFQNNGVVDDSQLPKDRFSAERLKGVDSTLKIQPAKLEDSAVYLCASSPPPLAGGRDEQFFGPGTRLTVL.